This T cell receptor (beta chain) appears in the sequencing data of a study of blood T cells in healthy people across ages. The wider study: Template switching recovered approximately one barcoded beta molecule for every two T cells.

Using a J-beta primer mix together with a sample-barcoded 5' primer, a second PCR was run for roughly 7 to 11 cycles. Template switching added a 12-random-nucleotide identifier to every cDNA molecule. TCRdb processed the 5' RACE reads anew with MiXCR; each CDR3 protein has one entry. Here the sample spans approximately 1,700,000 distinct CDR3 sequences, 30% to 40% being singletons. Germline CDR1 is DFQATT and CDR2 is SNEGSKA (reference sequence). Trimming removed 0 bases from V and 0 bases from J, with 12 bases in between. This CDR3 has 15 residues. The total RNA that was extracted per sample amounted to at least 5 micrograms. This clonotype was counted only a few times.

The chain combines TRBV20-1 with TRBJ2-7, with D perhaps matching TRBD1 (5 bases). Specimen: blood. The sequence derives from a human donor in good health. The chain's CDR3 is CSARDWGRSSYEQYF. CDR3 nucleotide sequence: TGCAGTGCTAGAGATTGGGGCAGGAGCTCCTACGAGCAGTACTTC.